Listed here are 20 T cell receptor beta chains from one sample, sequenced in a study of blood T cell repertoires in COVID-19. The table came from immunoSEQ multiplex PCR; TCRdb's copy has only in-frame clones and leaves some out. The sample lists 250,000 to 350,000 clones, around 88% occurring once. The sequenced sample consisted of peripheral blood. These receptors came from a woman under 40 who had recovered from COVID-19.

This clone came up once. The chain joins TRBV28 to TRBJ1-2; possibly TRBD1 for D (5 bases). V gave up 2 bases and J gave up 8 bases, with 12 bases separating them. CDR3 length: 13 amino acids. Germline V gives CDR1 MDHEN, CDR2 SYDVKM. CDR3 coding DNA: TGTGCCAGCAGTTTAGCAGGGCCGTGGGGCTACACCTTC. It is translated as CASSLAGPWGYTF.

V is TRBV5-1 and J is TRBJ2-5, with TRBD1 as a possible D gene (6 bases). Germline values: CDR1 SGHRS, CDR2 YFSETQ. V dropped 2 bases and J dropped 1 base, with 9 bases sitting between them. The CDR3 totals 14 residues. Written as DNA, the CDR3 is TGCGCCAGCAGCTTCTCGGACAGCCAAGAGACCCAGTACTTC. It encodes CASSFSDSQETQYF.

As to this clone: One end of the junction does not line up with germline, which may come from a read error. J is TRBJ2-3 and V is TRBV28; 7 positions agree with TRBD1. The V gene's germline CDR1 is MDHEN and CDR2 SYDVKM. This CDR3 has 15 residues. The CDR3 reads CASGLRDSLTDTQYF. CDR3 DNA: TGTGCCAGCGGTTTACGGGACAGCCTCACAGATACGCAGTATTTT.

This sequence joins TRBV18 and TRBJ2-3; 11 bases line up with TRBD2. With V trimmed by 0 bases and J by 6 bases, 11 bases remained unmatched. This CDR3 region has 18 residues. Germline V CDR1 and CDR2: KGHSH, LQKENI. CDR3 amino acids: CASSPPTRLAGSRDTQYF. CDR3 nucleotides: TGTGCCAGCTCACCACCGACCCGACTAGCGGGGAGTAGGGATACGCAGTATTTT.

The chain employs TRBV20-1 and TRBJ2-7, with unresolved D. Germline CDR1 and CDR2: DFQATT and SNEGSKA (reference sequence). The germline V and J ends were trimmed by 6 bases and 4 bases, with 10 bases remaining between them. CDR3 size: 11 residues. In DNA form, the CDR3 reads TGCAGTGCCCCGTGGGCGTACGAGCAGTACTTC. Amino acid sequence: CSAPWAYEQYF.

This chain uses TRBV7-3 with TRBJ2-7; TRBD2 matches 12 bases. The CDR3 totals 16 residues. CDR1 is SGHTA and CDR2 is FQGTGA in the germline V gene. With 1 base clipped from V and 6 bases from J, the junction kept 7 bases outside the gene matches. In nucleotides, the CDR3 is TGTGCCAGCAGCTTAAAGACTAGCGGGGGTCAGCGCGAGCAGTACTTC. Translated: CASSLKTSGGQREQYF.

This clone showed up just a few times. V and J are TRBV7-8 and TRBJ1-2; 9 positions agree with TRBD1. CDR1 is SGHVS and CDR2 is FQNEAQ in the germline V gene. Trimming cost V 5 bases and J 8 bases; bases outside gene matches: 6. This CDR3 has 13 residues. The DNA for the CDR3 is TGTGCCAGCAGCCGACAGGGGGTTGAGGGCTACACCTTC. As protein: CASSRQGVEGYTF.

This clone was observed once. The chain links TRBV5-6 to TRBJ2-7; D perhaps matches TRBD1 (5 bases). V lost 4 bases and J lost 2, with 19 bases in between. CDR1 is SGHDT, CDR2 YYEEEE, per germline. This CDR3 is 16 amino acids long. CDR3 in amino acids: CASSVDLDTSTYEQYF. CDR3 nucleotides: TGTGCCAGCAGCGTAGATCTGGACACGTCAACCTACGAGCAGTACTTC.

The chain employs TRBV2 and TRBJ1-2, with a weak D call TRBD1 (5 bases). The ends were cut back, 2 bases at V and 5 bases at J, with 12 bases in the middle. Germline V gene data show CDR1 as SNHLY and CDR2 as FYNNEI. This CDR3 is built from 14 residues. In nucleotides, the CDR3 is TGTGCCAGCAGTGAACGTGAAGGGGCTTATGGCTACACCTTC. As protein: CASSEREGAYGYTF.

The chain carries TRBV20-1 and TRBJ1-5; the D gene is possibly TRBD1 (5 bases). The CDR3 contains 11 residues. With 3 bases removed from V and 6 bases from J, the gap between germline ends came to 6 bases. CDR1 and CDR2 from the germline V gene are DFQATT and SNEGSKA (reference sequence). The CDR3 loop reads CSARGGQPQHF. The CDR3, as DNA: TGCAGTGCTAGGGGGGGTCAGCCCCAGCATTTT.

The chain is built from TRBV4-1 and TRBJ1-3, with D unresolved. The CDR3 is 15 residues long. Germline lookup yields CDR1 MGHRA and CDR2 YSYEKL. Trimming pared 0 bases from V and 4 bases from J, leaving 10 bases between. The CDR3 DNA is TGCGCCAGCAGCCAAGATCTGGTTCTAGGAAACACCATATATTTT. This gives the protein CASSQDLVLGNTIYF.

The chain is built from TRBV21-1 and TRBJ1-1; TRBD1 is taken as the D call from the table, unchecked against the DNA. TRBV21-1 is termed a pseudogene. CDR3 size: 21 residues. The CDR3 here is CASSKERRDREIPYGNTEAFF. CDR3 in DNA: TGTGCCAGCAGCAAAGAAAGGCGGGACAGGGAGATACCTTATGGGAACACTGAAGCTTTCTTT.

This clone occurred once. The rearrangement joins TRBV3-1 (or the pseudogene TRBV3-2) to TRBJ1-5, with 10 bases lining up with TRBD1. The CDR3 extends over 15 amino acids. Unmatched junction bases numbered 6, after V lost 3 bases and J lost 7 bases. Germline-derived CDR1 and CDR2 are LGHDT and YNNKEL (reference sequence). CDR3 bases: TGTGCCAGCAGCCATGCCGGGACAGGGGTCCAGCCCCAGCATTTT. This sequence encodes CASSHAGTGVQPQHF.

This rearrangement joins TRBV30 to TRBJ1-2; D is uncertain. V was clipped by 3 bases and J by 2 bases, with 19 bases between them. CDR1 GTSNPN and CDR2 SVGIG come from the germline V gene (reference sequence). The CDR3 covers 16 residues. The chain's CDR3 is CAWSDRRYSSNYGYTF. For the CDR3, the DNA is TGTGCCTGGAGCGACCGCCGCTACAGTTCAAACTATGGCTACACCTTC.

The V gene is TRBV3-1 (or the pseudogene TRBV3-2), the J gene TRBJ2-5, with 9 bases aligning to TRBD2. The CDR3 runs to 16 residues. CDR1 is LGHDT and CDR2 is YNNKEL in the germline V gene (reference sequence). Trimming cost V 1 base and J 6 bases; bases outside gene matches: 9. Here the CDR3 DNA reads TGTGCCAGCAGCCAAGTTGGCGGGGGGGATATCAAGACCCAGTACTTC. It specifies CASSQVGGGDIKTQYF.

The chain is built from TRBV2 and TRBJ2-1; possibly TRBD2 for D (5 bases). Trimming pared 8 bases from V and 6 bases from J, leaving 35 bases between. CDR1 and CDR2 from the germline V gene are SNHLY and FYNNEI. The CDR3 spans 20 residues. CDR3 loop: CASPGSSRTLVGRLGNEQFF. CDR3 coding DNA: TGTGCCAGCCCAGGCAGTAGTCGGACTCTAGTAGGACGTCTTGGCAATGAGCAGTTCTTC.

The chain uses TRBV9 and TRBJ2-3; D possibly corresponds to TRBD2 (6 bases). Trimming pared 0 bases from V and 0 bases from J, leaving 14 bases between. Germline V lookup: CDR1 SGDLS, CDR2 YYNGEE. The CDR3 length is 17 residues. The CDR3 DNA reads TGTGCCAGCAGCGTAGGGGGGGTCACTACTAGCACAGATACGCAGTATTTT. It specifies CASSVGGVTTSTDTQYF.

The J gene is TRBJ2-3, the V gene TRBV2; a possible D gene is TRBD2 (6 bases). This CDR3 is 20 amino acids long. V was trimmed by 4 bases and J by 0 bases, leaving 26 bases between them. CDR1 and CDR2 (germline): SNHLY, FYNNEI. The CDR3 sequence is CASSAVMGLLILASTDTQYF. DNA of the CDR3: TGTGCCAGCAGTGCAGTAATGGGACTTCTAATCCTCGCTAGCACAGATACGCAGTATTTT.

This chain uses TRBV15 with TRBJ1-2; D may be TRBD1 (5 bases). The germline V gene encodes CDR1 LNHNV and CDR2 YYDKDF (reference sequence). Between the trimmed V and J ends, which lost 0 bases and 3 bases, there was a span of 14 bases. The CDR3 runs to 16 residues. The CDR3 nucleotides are TGTGCCACCAGCAGAGATCCCTCGGGGGTAGACTATGGCTACACCTTC. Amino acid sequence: CATSRDPSGVDYGYTF.

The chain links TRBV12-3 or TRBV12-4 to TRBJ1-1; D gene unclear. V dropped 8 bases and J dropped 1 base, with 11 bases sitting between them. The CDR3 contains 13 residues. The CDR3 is CASRRGENTEAFF. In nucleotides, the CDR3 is TGTGCCAGCCGTAGAGGAGAGAACACTGAAGCTTTCTTT.